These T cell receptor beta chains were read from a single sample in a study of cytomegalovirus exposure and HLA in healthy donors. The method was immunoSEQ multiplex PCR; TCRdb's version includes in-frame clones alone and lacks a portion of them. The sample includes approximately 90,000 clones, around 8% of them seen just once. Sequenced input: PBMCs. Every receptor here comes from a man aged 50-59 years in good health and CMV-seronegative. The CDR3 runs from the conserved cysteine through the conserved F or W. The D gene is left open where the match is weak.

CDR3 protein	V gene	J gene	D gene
CASRGTGRQDGYTF	TRBV6-5	TRBJ1-2	TRBD1
CASRHDDSNTEAFF	TRBV2	TRBJ1-1	.
CASSRDRGGRNQPQHF	TRBV7-2	TRBJ1-5	TRBD1
CASSLQKWTSWSSYEQYF	TRBV11-2	TRBJ2-7	TRBD2
CAWSVGLSYEQYF	TRBV30	TRBJ2-7	.
CASRQGSGNTIYF	TRBV2	TRBJ1-3	.
CASSLGQGGVSPLHF	TRBV28	TRBJ1-6	TRBD1
CASIAGGIGEQYF	TRBV28	TRBJ2-7	TRBD2
CASRRDSLNSPLHF	TRBV19	TRBJ1-6	TRBD1
CASSPGTTSQETQYF	TRBV4-2	TRBJ2-5	TRBD2
CASSGSGEFTDTQYF	TRBV9	TRBJ2-3	TRBD2